Below are 16 T cell receptor beta chains sequenced from a single sample in a study of blood T cell repertoires in COVID-19. The assay was immunoSEQ multiplex PCR, and TCRdb's table has in-frame clones only and misses some. The sample lists tens of thousands of clones; more than 85% were seen once. Sequenced material: peripheral blood. These receptors were taken from an older woman with active COVID-19.

The gene calls are TRBV4-3 and TRBJ2-7; TRBD2 agrees at 7 bases. The J segment lost 4 bases and the V segment lost 4 bases, leaving 10 bases of the junction unmatched. The CDR3 has 15 amino acids. Germline V CDR1 and CDR2: LGHNA, YSLEER. The CDR3 sequence: CASSPTSALQYEQYF. The CDR3 nucleotides read TGCGCCAGCAGCCCCACTAGCGCACTCCAATACGAGCAGTACTTC.

This clone rates as medium-sized. The junction and the germline gene differ at one end; a read error may be behind it. The chain has TRBV3-1 (or the pseudogene TRBV3-2) and TRBJ2-7; 11 nucleotides match TRBD2. This CDR3 comprises 15 residues. CDR1 and CDR2 from the germline V gene are LGHDT and YNNKEL (reference sequence). The CDR3 nucleotides read TGTGCCAGCAGCCTCACTAGCGGGAGCTCCAACGAGCAGTACTTC. Amino acids: CASSLTSGSSNEQYF.

This clone was seen a single time. The V call is TRBV28, the J call TRBJ2-7; 8 positions agree with TRBD2. The CDR3 spans 17 residues. Germline CDR1 MDHEN, CDR2 SYDVKM. With 4 bases clipped from V and 0 bases from J, the junction kept 11 bases outside the gene matches. The CDR3 region is CASSSSFLAGPSYEQYF. CDR3 in DNA: TGTGCCAGCAGTTCCTCATTTCTAGCGGGCCCCTCCTACGAGCAGTACTTC.

CDR3 nucleotide sequence: TGTGCCAGCAGACCTCCGGGGGGAAGTAATGAGCAGTTCTTC. Translated, it gives CASRPPGGSNEQFF. The chain has TRBV28 and TRBJ2-1; 7 bases fit TRBD2. Germline CDR1 reads MDHEN; CDR2 reads SYDVKM. Trimming removed 6 bases from V and 7 bases from J; junction bases left unmatched: 9. This CDR3 is built from 14 residues.

J is TRBJ2-7 and V is TRBV18; a weak D match, TRBD1 (6 bases). V lost 6 bases and J 0 bases, leaving 15 bases between the germline ends. This CDR3 comprises 15 residues. The germline V gene encodes CDR1 KGHSH and CDR2 LQKENI. The CDR3 DNA is TGTGCCAGCTCCGATCTTGGACAGAGCTCCTACGAGCAGTACTTC. The encoded protein is CASSDLGQSSYEQYF.

The CDR3 region has the DNA TGTGCCAGCAGCCAAACACCTAGCCCATGGGGCACAGATACGCAGTATTTT. Protein product: CASSQTPSPWGTDTQYF. The J gene is TRBJ2-3, the V gene TRBV3-1 (or the pseudogene TRBV3-2); D perhaps matches TRBD2 (5 bases). V lost 2 bases to trimming and J lost 1 base, with 16 bases between them. CDR1 is LGHDT and CDR2 is YNNKEL in the germline V gene (reference sequence). The length of the CDR3 is 17 residues.

The chain uses TRBV4-1 and TRBJ1-5; 7 bases are a match to TRBD1. The length of the CDR3 is 16 residues. CDR1 MGHRA and CDR2 YSYEKL come from the germline V gene. V was clipped by 3 bases and J by 2 bases; unmatched bases: 7. CDR3 bases: TGCGCCAGCAGCCACCCTACAGGGGAGGGCAATCAGCCCCAGCATTTT. Translating gives CASSHPTGEGNQPQHF.

The chain combines TRBV28 with TRBJ1-5, with TRBD1 matching over 7 bases. Trimming removed 2 bases from V and 3 bases from J; junction bases left unmatched: 4. The CDR3 covers 15 residues. From germline, CDR1 is MDHEN and CDR2 SYDVKM. In nucleotides, the CDR3 is TGTGCCAGCAGTTTACAGGGACAGCCCAATCAGCCCCAGCATTTT. This gives the protein CASSLQGQPNQPQHF.

The chain joins TRBV27 to TRBJ2-7; D is uncertain. Germline V gene data show CDR1 as MNHEY and CDR2 as SMNVEV (reference sequence). The CDR3 loop spans 14 amino acids. Trimming removed 0 bases from V and 0 bases from J, with 6 bases in between. The CDR3 DNA reads as TGTGCCAGCAGTTTATCGTTCATCTCCTACGAGCAGTACTTC. Translation gives CASSLSFISYEQYF.

This chain uses TRBV27 with TRBJ2-1, with 14 positions matching TRBD2. The ends lost 7 bases at V and 7 bases at J; junction bases unmatched: 6. Germline lookup yields CDR1 MNHEY and CDR2 SMNVEV (reference sequence). CDR3 length: 15 amino acids. CDR3 nucleotides: TGTGCCAGCAATATAGGACTAGCGGGAGGAAATGAGCAGTTCTTC. Its translation is CASNIGLAGGNEQFF.

The rearrangement joins TRBV5-1 to TRBJ1-1; D might be TRBD1 (5 bases). V was shortened by 4 bases and J by 7 bases, with 17 bases between the two germline ends. This CDR3 has 14 residues. CDR1 and CDR2 (germline): SGHRS, YFSETQ. This CDR3 is CASSQGLPGDEAFF. CDR3 bases: TGCGCCAGCAGCCAGGGACTACCGGGGGATGAAGCTTTCTTT.

V and J are TRBV9 and TRBJ1-5, with D tentatively TRBD1 (6 bases). The CDR3 is 13 amino acids. V was pared by 7 bases and J by 3 bases, with 11 bases between. Germline V gene data show CDR1 as SGDLS and CDR2 as YYNGEE. DNA of the CDR3: TGTGCCAGCGGCGACAGGTCCAATCAGCCCCAGCATTTT. Protein sequence: CASGDRSNQPQHF.

V and J are TRBV12-3 or TRBV12-4 and TRBJ1-1, with D possibly matching TRBD1 (5 bases). V shed 7 bases and J shed 1 base, with 10 bases lying between them. This CDR3 spans 13 amino acids. In nucleotides, the CDR3 is TGTGCCAGCACCCCTACAGGGAACACTGAAGCTTTCTTT. Protein sequence: CASTPTGNTEAFF.

This chain links TRBV18 with TRBJ2-7; TRBD1 might be the D (6 bases). V was pared by 3 bases and J by 2 bases, with 8 bases between. Germline lookup yields CDR1 KGHSH and CDR2 LQKENI. The length of the CDR3 is 13 residues. CDR3 bases: TGTGCCAGCTCACCCGGGACAACCTACGAGCAGTACTTC. Its translation is CASSPGTTYEQYF.

The chain carries TRBV5-8 and TRBJ2-1; TRBD2 matches 7 bases. Germline-derived CDR1 and CDR2 are SGHTS and YDEGEE. This CDR3 has 16 residues. The trim removed 2 bases at V and 8 bases at J, leaving 13 bases unmatched. CDR3 sequence reads: CASSFWGGGGVDEQFF. The CDR3 nucleotides read TGTGCCAGCAGCTTTTGGGGGGGAGGCGGGGTCGATGAGCAGTTCTTC.

V is TRBV2 and J is TRBJ2-7, with D possibly being TRBD1 (6 bases). V was clipped by 8 bases and J by 0 bases, with 11 bases between them. The CDR3 contains 13 residues. CDR1 and CDR2 from the germline V gene are SNHLY and FYNNEI. The CDR3 bases are TGTGCCAGCGATAGGGACATCTCCTACGAGCAGTACTTC. Its protein product is CASDRDISYEQYF.